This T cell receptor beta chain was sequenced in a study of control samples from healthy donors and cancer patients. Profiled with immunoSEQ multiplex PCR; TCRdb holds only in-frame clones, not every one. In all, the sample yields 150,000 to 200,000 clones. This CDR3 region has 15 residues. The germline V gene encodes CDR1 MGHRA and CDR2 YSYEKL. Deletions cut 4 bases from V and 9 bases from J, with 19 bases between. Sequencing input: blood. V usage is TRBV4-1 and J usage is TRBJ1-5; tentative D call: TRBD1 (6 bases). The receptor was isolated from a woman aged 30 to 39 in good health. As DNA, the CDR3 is TGCGCCAGCAGCCCCACGGCGGCAGGGGATTTGCCCCAGCATTTT. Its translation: CASSPTAAGDLPQHF.